The 10 T cell receptor beta chains given below trace back to one sample, sequenced in a study of response to subunit inactivated influenza vaccine. TCRdb ran MiXCR on the RT-PCR reads and lists one entry per CDR3 protein. The data contain some 570,000 distinct CDR3 sequences, roughly 12% of them singletons. These same records also appear under a second study, on T cells expressing NK-cell markers. That work adds: UMI-tagged 5'RACE template switching yielded the TCR beta cDNA.

The sequencing here drew on PBMCs from blood, taken on the day of vaccination. The receptors were sampled from a man aged 50-60 years who received an inactivated influenza vaccine.

This clonotype was seen a few times. The chain joins TRBV20-1 to TRBJ1-2; TRBD1 matches at 10 bases. CDR3 length: 16 amino acids. The V and J ends lost 0 bases and 5 bases, in that order; junction bases with no gene match: 9. CDR1 is DFQATT, CDR2 SNEGSKA, per germline (reference sequence). CDR3 protein: CSARDKPRTGGYGYTF. CDR3 nucleotide sequence: TGCAGTGCTAGAGACAAGCCACGGACAGGGGGTTATGGCTACACCTTC.

The sample holds a few counts of this clonotype. The genes are TRBV20-1 and TRBJ2-7; TRBD1 agrees at 12 bases. Germline V gene data show CDR1 as DFQATT and CDR2 as SNEGSKA (reference sequence). The CDR3 consists of 14 residues. The trim removed 8 bases at V and 5 bases at J, leaving 10 bases unmatched. In DNA form, the CDR3 reads TGCAGTACAAGGGACAGGGGGCTTGGGAACGAGCAGTACTTC. Translation gives CSTRDRGLGNEQYF.

This clonotype was seen only a few times. The chain uses TRBV5-1 and TRBJ2-1; D is ambiguous. CDR1 and CDR2 (germline): SGHRS, YFSETQ. The CDR3 runs to 17 residues. Trimming pared 4 bases from V and 0 bases from J, leaving 17 bases between. CDR3 coding DNA: TGCGCCAGCAGCGTAACAAGGACCCTGAGCTCCTACAATGAGCAGTTCTTC. Protein sequence: CASSVTRTLSSYNEQFF.

V gene TRBV7-3 combines with J gene TRBJ2-2, with a possible D match to TRBD1 (6 bases). The V and J ends lost 5 bases and 6 bases respectively, with 13 bases between them. Germline lookup yields CDR1 SGHTA and CDR2 FQGTGA. CDR3 length: 14 residues. Here the CDR3 reads CASSPIPGAGELFF. DNA of the CDR3: TGTGCCAGCAGCCCAATACCAGGGGCCGGGGAGCTGTTTTTT. Full variable domain (outside the CDR3, taken from reference TRBV7-3 and TRBJ2-2): GAGVSQTPSNKVTEKGKYVELRCDPISGHTALYWYRQSLGQGPEFLIYFQGTGAADDSGLPNDRFFAVRPEGSVSTLKIQRTERGDSAVYLCASSPIPGAGELFFGEGSRLTVL.

This clonotype showed up many times. The gene calls are TRBV3-1 and TRBJ2-1; D is unclear. There are 12 residues in the CDR3. CDR1 is LGHDT, CDR2 YNNKEL, per germline (reference sequence). V shed 4 bases and J shed 10 bases, with 11 bases lying between them. CDR3 coding DNA: TGTGCCAGCAGCCTCCAGGTCACCGAGCAGTTCTTC. This gives the protein CASSLQVTEQFF.

This clonotype showed up just a few times. This chain joins TRBV7-3 and TRBJ2-5; 7 bases agree with TRBD2. The CDR3 runs 15 residues. The V segment lost 1 base and the J segment 1 base; nucleotides outside the gene matches: 3. Germline V CDR1 and CDR2: SGHTA, FQGTGA. CDR3 region: CASSLIAGPQETQYF. The CDR3 DNA follows: TGTGCCAGCAGCTTAATAGCGGGCCCCCAAGAGACCCAGTACTTC.

The J gene is TRBJ2-3, the V gene TRBV29-1, with D hard to call. The CDR3 has 12 residues. Trimming stripped 8 bases from V and 2 bases from J, with 11 bases between. Germline-derived CDR1 and CDR2 are SQVTM and ANQGSEA. The DNA of the CDR3 is TGCAGCCTGAGAGGTTTCACAGATACGCAGTATTTT. Translating it yields CSLRGFTDTQYF.

In its sample, this clonotype was seen a few times. The chain has TRBV4-3 and TRBJ2-7; 10 bases agree with TRBD2. This CDR3 region has 15 residues. CDR1 and CDR2 (germline): LGHNA, YSLEER. Trimming cost V 0 bases and J 7 bases; bases outside gene matches: 6. The chain's CDR3 is CASSQDLSGRGEQYF. CDR3 DNA: TGCGCCAGCAGCCAAGATTTAAGCGGGAGGGGTGAGCAGTACTTC.

The genes are TRBV5-1 and TRBJ2-3, with 8 bases matching TRBD1. V lost 1 base and J lost 3; bases outside the gene matches: 7. The germline V gene has CDR1 SGHRS and CDR2 YFSETQ. The CDR3 has 16 residues. The CDR3 here is CASSLFDRGRTDTQYF. CDR3 nucleotides: TGCGCCAGCAGCTTGTTTGACAGGGGTAGAACAGATACGCAGTATTTT.

The chain has TRBV29-1 and TRBJ2-7, with a weak D call TRBD2 (6 bases). Looked up from germline, CDR1 is SQVTM and CDR2 is ANQGSEA. With 6 bases removed from V and 2 bases from J, the gap between germline ends came to 11 bases. The CDR3 runs 12 residues. CDR3 nucleotide sequence: TGCAGCGTGCCGGGGGATGCCTACGAGCAGTACTTC. Amino acids: CSVPGDAYEQYF.